This T cell receptor beta chain came from a study of response to subunit inactivated influenza vaccine. Notes on this clonotype: Its antigen is not identified.

Study observations and caveats: Seasonal influenza vaccination, on each occasion, was suggested by the authors to recruit few new T cells.

In TCRdb, the RT-PCR reads were re-called with MiXCR into one record per CDR3 protein. The sample has 500,000 to 600,000 distinct CDR3 sequences; approximately 16% are singletons. The CDR3 contains 16 residues. With 7 bases clipped from V and 3 bases from J, the junction kept 9 bases outside the gene matches. CDR1 is KGHDR and CDR2 is SFDVKD in the germline V gene. Source: CD4+ T cells sorted from PBMCs, taken around 25 months after vaccination. This sequence was found in a man in his fifties or sixties who received an inactivated influenza vaccine. V gene TRBV24-1 combines with J gene TRBJ2-3; 10 bases agree with TRBD2. The CDR3 sequence is CATSVPGLAQTDTQYF. CDR3 DNA sequence: TGTGCCACCAGCGTTCCGGGACTAGCGCAAACAGATACGCAGTATTTT.